This T cell receptor (beta chain) was observed in a study of shared clonotypes between healthy human individuals. The repertoire was sequenced with immunoSEQ multiplex PCR; TCRdb's copy has only in-frame clones and lacks some. This sample has approximately 460,000 clones, with 70% to 80% found just once. Trimming left V 1 base short and J 2 bases short, with 14 bases between. This CDR3 region has 16 residues. Germline CDR1 is LGHNA and CDR2 is YSLEER. The TCR was taken from a woman in her forties in good health. Some clones in this sample may be carry-over from other donors' samples. V is TRBV4-3 and J is TRBJ2-5; D ambiguous. The sequenced sample consisted of PBMCs. Here the CDR3 DNA reads TGCGCCAGCAGCCAAGGAGCGATTACCCTACAAGAGACCCAGTACTTC. Translating gives CASSQGAITLQETQYF.